This T cell receptor (beta chain) was sequenced in a study of tumor and adjacent non-tumor tissue in lung cancer. Study details: Aged about 31 to 80 years, patients included more than nine men and 5 women with stage I to III disease. Each sample yielded millions of productive TCRbeta reads on average. Study findings and constraints: TCR diversity was significantly greater in tumor than normal lung tissue.

Trimming left V 2 bases short and J 3 bases short, with 13 bases between. CDR1 and CDR2 (germline): MNHEY, SVGEGT. This CDR3 comprises 15 residues. RNA was extracted from bulk tissue without any cell sorting. Chemotherapy-naive patients with new lung cancer underwent thoracic surgery in China, August–late 2014. As regards this clonotype: Its antigen is currently unknown. This may be a read error, as it is one base from a much larger clone.

The library came from three nested PCR rounds adapted from ARM-PCR protocols. MiXCR, run by TCRdb on the multiplex PCR reads, gives a single entry per CDR3 protein. The repertoire holds some 99,000 distinct CDR3 sequences, roughly 80% seen once, with roughly 35% in the top ten. The genes are TRBV6-2 or TRBV6-3 and TRBJ1-1; D is ambiguous. The sequencing sample was made of lung tumor tissue. The source of this sequence is a woman aged 60-75 years with non-small cell lung cancer. CDR3 amino acids: CASSYPDIRDTEAFF. In nucleotides, the CDR3 is TGTGCCAGCAGTTACCCCGACATTAGAGACACTGAAGCTTTCTTT.